What follows are 28 T cell receptor beta chains derived from one specimen sequenced in a study of cytomegalovirus exposure and HLA in healthy donors. Repertoires were generated with immunoSEQ multiplex PCR, while TCRdb's copy carries only in-frame clones and drops some. The sample consists of 200,000 to 250,000 clones, about 89% of them appearing once. Material: PBMCs. The receptors shown here come from a young woman in good health and CMV-seronegative.

The V and J genes are TRBV19 and TRBJ2-1; 15 nucleotides agree with TRBD2. CDR3 length: 17 residues. The germline V gene encodes CDR1 LNHDA and CDR2 SQIVND (reference sequence). V trimming: 3 bases; J trimming: 9 bases; junction bases outside the gene matches: 9. The CDR3 DNA sequence: TGTGCCAGTAGTATCGGACTAGCGGGAGGGTATTTCAGTGAGCAGTTCTTC. Translating gives CASSIGLAGGYFSEQFF.

This chain uses TRBV5-1 with TRBJ2-6; D is unresolved. From germline, CDR1 is SGHRS and CDR2 YFSETQ. The CDR3 is 15 residues long. V lost 0 bases to trimming and J lost 0 bases, with 4 bases between them. CDR3: CASSLAGSGANVLTF. Written as DNA, the CDR3 is TGCGCCAGCAGCTTGGCAGGCTCTGGGGCCAACGTCCTGACTTTC.

The chain links TRBV13 to TRBJ1-1, with 7 bases fitting TRBD1. The CDR3 is 17 amino acids. Germline CDR1 is PRHDT and CDR2 is FYEKMQ (reference sequence). J gave up 1 base and V 5 bases, and 13 bases lay outside the gene matches. CDR3 residues: CASSLRRQGKRNTEAFF. DNA of the CDR3: TGTGCCAGCAGCCTTAGAAGACAGGGAAAAAGGAACACTGAAGCTTTCTTT.

This sequence joins TRBV28 and TRBJ1-1; D is possibly TRBD1 (6 bases). The CDR3 has 15 amino acids. CDR1 MDHEN and CDR2 SYDVKM come from the germline V gene. Trimming shortened V by 1 base and J by 6 bases, and 15 bases separated the two germline ends. Here the CDR3 reads CASSLSNRESSEAFF. In nucleotides, the CDR3 is TGTGCCAGCAGTTTATCGAACAGGGAGTCTTCTGAAGCTTTCTTT.

This clone appeared a single time. The chain employs TRBV29-1 and TRBJ1-2; 10 bases fit TRBD1. Germline values: CDR1 SQVTM, CDR2 ANQGSEA. This CDR3 has 13 amino acids. With 6 bases clipped from V and 6 bases from J, the junction kept 7 bases outside the gene matches. CDR3: CSVRDRGFHGYTF. The CDR3 nucleotides read TGCAGCGTCCGGGACAGGGGTTTTCATGGCTACACCTTC.

This chain joins TRBV27 and TRBJ1-5; TRBD1 matches at 7 bases. The germline CDR1 and CDR2 sequences are MNHEY and SMNVEV (reference sequence). The CDR3 totals 15 residues. V shed 5 bases and J 3 bases; nucleotides not matched to a gene: 7. The CDR3 region has the DNA TGTGCCAGCAGTCCCAGGGGGGCTTTCAATCAGCCCCAGCATTTT. Translating gives CASSPRGAFNQPQHF.

The gene calls are TRBV6-1 and TRBJ1-1; no firm D call. The germline V gene encodes CDR1 MNHNS and CDR2 SASEGT. This CDR3 is built from 13 residues. V shed 6 bases and J shed 8 bases, with 16 bases lying between them. The CDR3 nucleotides read TGTGCCAGCAGCCTAGAGGTAAGCGTCGAAGCTTTCTTT. Protein: CASSLEVSVEAFF.

This chain links TRBV5-1 with TRBJ2-1; TRBD2 matches at 7 bases. With V trimmed by 0 bases and J by 4 bases, 7 bases remained unmatched. The CDR3 sequence is 16 residues long. CDR1 SGHRS and CDR2 YFSETQ come from the germline V gene. CDR3 bases: TGCGCCAGCAGCTTGGCCGGGGCGGGAGCGTACAATGAGCAGTTCTTC. Residues: CASSLAGAGAYNEQFF.

The chain has TRBV5-1 and TRBJ2-7, with 12 bases fitting TRBD2. Trimming at V came to 0 bases and at J to 1 base, leaving 8 bases not matched to a gene. This CDR3 contains 18 residues. The V gene's germline CDR1 is SGHRS and CDR2 YFSETQ. CDR3 sequence: CASSLGTSGTMGSYEQYF. For the CDR3, the DNA is TGCGCCAGCAGCTTGGGGACTAGCGGGACGATGGGGTCCTACGAGCAGTACTTC. The variable domain in full, with the rest retrieved from reference TRBV5-1 and TRBJ2-7, is KAGVTQTPRYLIKTRGQQVTLSCSPISGHRSVSWYQQTPGQGLQFLFEYFSETQRNKGNFPGRFSGRQFSNSRSEMNVSTLELGDSALYLCASSLGTSGTMGSYEQYFGPGTRLTVT.

This chain connects TRBV6-5 to TRBJ2-1, with D tentatively TRBD1 (5 bases). V dropped 2 bases and J dropped 2 bases, with 7 bases sitting between them. CDR1 and CDR2 (germline): MNHEY, SVGAGI. The CDR3 length is 14 residues. This CDR3 reads CASSYADTYNEQFF. CDR3 sequence (DNA): TGTGCCAGCAGTTACGCGGACACCTACAATGAGCAGTTCTTC.

The J gene is TRBJ1-2, the V gene TRBV5-5; D possibly corresponds to TRBD1 (6 bases). Germline-derived CDR1 and CDR2 are SGHKS and YYEKEE (reference sequence). The CDR3 totals 14 residues. V was cut by 1 base and J by 7 bases, with 14 bases left in between. CDR3 in amino acids: CASSLIGEGGGYTF. The CDR3, as DNA: TGTGCCAGCAGCTTGATTGGGGAAGGGGGTGGCTACACCTTC.

V usage is TRBV25-1 and J usage is TRBJ2-1; 7 bases agree with TRBD2. CDR1 MGHDK and CDR2 SYGVNS come from the germline V gene. This CDR3 spans 18 amino acids. Germline trimming cut 3 bases from V and 6 bases from J; bases unmatched to any gene: 17. CDR3 in amino acids: CASSETRGSVSPINEQFF. The CDR3 region has the DNA TGTGCCAGCAGTGAGACGCGCGGGAGTGTATCCCCCATCAATGAGCAGTTCTTC.

The sample holds one count of this clone. The V call is TRBV12-5, the J call TRBJ1-1, with 8 bases fitting TRBD1. This CDR3 has 16 residues. Germline CDR1 and CDR2: LGHNT and FRNRAP. After removal of 2 bases from V and 3 bases from J, the junction contained 8 bases not matched to a gene. The CDR3 reads CASGLPTGGWDTEAFF. CDR3 DNA: TGTGCTAGTGGTTTGCCTACAGGGGGATGGGACACTGAAGCTTTCTTT.

In this sample, this clone turned up once. V gene TRBV2 combines with J gene TRBJ1-4; D uncertain. Germline V gene sequence: CDR1 SNHLY, CDR2 FYNNEI. CDR3 length: 15 amino acids. V was cut by 3 bases and J by 0 bases, with 8 bases left in between. DNA of the CDR3: TGTGCCAGCAGTGAGACTATTGCAACTAATGAAAAACTGTTTTTT. Its translation: CASSETIATNEKLFF.

The gene calls are TRBV30 and TRBJ1-1; 9 bases are a match to TRBD1. Trimming took 6 bases from V and 1 from J; bases not matched to a gene: 3. The CDR3 length is 13 residues. CDR1 GTSNPN and CDR2 SVGIG come from the germline V gene (reference sequence). The CDR3 sequence is CACKQGANTEAFF. Written as DNA, the CDR3 is TGTGCCTGCAAACAGGGGGCGAACACTGAAGCTTTCTTT.

This chain joins TRBV29-1 and TRBJ1-1; TRBD1 might be the D (5 bases). Germline values: CDR1 SQVTM, CDR2 ANQGSEA. Trimming took 8 bases from V and 6 from J, leaving 13 bases between them. The CDR3 covers 11 residues. This CDR3 is CSSQAGPEAFF. CDR3 nucleotides: TGCAGCTCCCAAGCGGGACCTGAAGCTTTCTTT.

V is TRBV6-6 and J is TRBJ1-2; D is possibly TRBD1 (5 bases). The length of the CDR3 is 15 residues. The germline V and J ends were trimmed by 4 bases and 3 bases, with 15 bases remaining between them. In germline, CDR1 is MNHNY, CDR2 SVGAGI (reference sequence). The CDR3 reads CASSFRGEGDYGYTF. CDR3 coding DNA: TGTGCCAGCAGTTTCCGAGGGGAGGGTGACTATGGCTACACCTTC.

CDR3 nucleotide sequence: TGTGCCTGGGGGTCAGGCCCTATGAAGTACTTC. Its protein is CAWGSGPMKYF. The chain employs TRBV30 and TRBJ2-7, with D hard to call. CDR3 length: 11 residues. Trimming stripped 5 bases from V and 11 bases from J, with 16 bases between. Germline V gives CDR1 GTSNPN, CDR2 SVGIG (reference sequence). The full variable domain, in which reference TRBV30 and TRBJ2-7 provide the parts outside the CDR3, is SQTIHQWPATLVQPVGSPLSLECTVEGTSNPNLYWYRQAAGRGLQLLFYSVGIGQISSEVPQNLSASRPQDRQFILSSKKLLLSDSGFYLCAWGSGPMKYFGPGTRLTVT.

J is TRBJ2-7 and V is TRBV7-2, with 7 positions matching TRBD2. There are 14 residues in the CDR3. Germline loops: CDR1 SGHTA, CDR2 FQGNSA. V lost 1 base to trimming and J lost 4 bases; unmatched junction nucleotides: 4. CDR3 amino acids: CASSLVGRAYEQYF. For the CDR3, the DNA is TGTGCCAGCAGCTTAGTAGGGAGGGCGTACGAGCAGTACTTC.

The J gene is TRBJ2-1, the V gene TRBV5-4, with 10 bases that match TRBD2. The length of the CDR3 is 15 residues. In germline, CDR1 is SGHNT, CDR2 YYREEE (reference sequence). The trim removed 0 bases at V and 10 bases at J, leaving 7 bases unmatched. Here the CDR3 reads CASSLGIAGGPEQFF. In nucleotides, the CDR3 is TGTGCCAGCAGCTTGGGGATAGCGGGAGGCCCCGAGCAGTTCTTC.

V is TRBV29-1 and J is TRBJ2-1; 7 bases align to TRBD2. CDR3 length: 13 residues. The trim removed 7 bases at V and 5 bases at J, leaving 8 bases unmatched. Per germline, CDR1 SQVTM and CDR2 ANQGSEA. CDR3 in DNA: TGCAGCGCCACGGGACTAAATGACAATGAGCAGTTCTTC. This gives the protein CSATGLNDNEQFF.

The CDR3 DNA sequence: TGTGCCAGCAGCGTAGAAGGGACAGACTATGGCTACACCTTC. This sequence encodes CASSVEGTDYGYTF. This chain joins TRBV9 and TRBJ1-2; TRBD1 agrees at 7 bases. V was pared by 0 bases and J by 3 bases, with 2 bases of the junction left unmatched. The CDR3 length is 14 residues. Germline values: CDR1 SGDLS, CDR2 YYNGEE.

The chain joins TRBV30 to TRBJ2-3, with TRBD1 matching over 8 bases. Germline CDR1 is GTSNPN and CDR2 is SVGIG (reference sequence). CDR3 length equals 14 residues. V shed 4 bases and J 9 bases; nucleotides not matched to a gene: 12. The CDR3 loop reads CAWTIDRGKGTQYF. The CDR3 coding sequence is TGTGCCTGGACCATCGACAGGGGAAAAGGGACGCAGTATTTT.

The rearrangement uses TRBV5-1 and TRBJ2-7, with D uncertain. The CDR3 has 13 residues. Trimming cost V 1 base and J 2 bases, with 7 bases left between them. Germline CDR1 SGHRS, CDR2 YFSETQ. The CDR3 DNA is TGCGCCAGCAGCTTGACTGTTACCTACGAGCAGTACTTC. It is translated as CASSLTVTYEQYF.

This chain connects TRBV9 to TRBJ1-2, with TRBD1 identical over 10 bases. This CDR3 spans 20 amino acids. V lost 1 base, J lost 4 bases, and 19 bases stayed unmatched. CDR1 and CDR2 from the germline V gene are SGDLS and YYNGEE. CDR3 nucleotides: TGTGCCAGCAGCGTAACCCCCCGACCCGGGACAGGGGACCCGATCTATGGCTACACCTTC. Translating it yields CASSVTPRPGTGDPIYGYTF.

J is TRBJ2-3 and V is TRBV18; 16 bases line up with TRBD2. The trim removed 3 bases at V and 3 bases at J, leaving 3 bases unmatched. The CDR3 length is 17 residues. Germline lookup yields CDR1 KGHSH and CDR2 LQKENI. For the CDR3, the DNA is TGTGCCAGCTCACCGGGACTAGCGGGAGGGCCAACAGATACGCAGTATTTT. The encoded protein is CASSPGLAGGPTDTQYF.

V is TRBV27 and J is TRBJ2-3; D is ambiguous. Trimming left V 4 bases short and J 1 base short, with 6 bases between. Germline CDR1 is MNHEY and CDR2 is SMNVEV (reference sequence). The CDR3 runs to 13 residues. The CDR3 here is CASSYRGTDTQYF. DNA for the CDR3: TGTGCCAGCAGTTACAGAGGCACAGATACGCAGTATTTT.

This clone showed up just once. The chain links TRBV7-3 to TRBJ2-1, with TRBD2 matching 14 bases. The V gene's germline CDR1 is SGHTA and CDR2 FQGTGA. Germline trimming cut 1 base from V and 4 bases from J; bases unmatched to any gene: 21. The CDR3 totals 23 residues. Here the CDR3 DNA reads TGTGCCAGCAGCTTAAATCCACCCCCCCTGACTAGCGGGAGGGCCAAATCATACAATGAGCAGTTCTTC. Its translation is CASSLNPPPLTSGRAKSYNEQFF.